What follows describes a single T cell receptor beta chain. Germline and junction disagree at one end, which may indicate a read error. Measured with immunoSEQ multiplex PCR; TCRdb has only the in-frame clones, and not every one. The data contain 300,000 to 350,000 clones, 88% of them singletons. Sample treatment: some 20 received Ad26.COV2.S at low or high dose, single or two shots; about 5 received placebo; per-sample allocation not given. At day 63 after the first vaccine or placebo injection, samples were drawn. The sample originates from a study of Ad26.COV2.S vaccination and SARS-CoV-2 variants. Study-level background: Ad26.COV2.S shots went into the muscle once or twice, 56 days apart.

The specimen comprised peripheral blood, sampled in a trial of Ad26.COV2.S vaccine versus placebo. This receptor was taken from a person between 18 and 59 years old who received the Ad26.COV2.S COVID-19 vaccine or a placebo.

CDR3 in amino acids: CASPPELGVF. Here the CDR3 DNA reads TGTGCCAGCCCCCCGGAGTTGGGGGTCTTC. V gene TRBV5-8 combines with J gene TRBJ2-7; either TRBD1 or TRBD2 may supply D (5 bases each). The CDR3 has 10 residues. CDR1 is SGHTS and CDR2 is YDEGEE in the germline V gene.